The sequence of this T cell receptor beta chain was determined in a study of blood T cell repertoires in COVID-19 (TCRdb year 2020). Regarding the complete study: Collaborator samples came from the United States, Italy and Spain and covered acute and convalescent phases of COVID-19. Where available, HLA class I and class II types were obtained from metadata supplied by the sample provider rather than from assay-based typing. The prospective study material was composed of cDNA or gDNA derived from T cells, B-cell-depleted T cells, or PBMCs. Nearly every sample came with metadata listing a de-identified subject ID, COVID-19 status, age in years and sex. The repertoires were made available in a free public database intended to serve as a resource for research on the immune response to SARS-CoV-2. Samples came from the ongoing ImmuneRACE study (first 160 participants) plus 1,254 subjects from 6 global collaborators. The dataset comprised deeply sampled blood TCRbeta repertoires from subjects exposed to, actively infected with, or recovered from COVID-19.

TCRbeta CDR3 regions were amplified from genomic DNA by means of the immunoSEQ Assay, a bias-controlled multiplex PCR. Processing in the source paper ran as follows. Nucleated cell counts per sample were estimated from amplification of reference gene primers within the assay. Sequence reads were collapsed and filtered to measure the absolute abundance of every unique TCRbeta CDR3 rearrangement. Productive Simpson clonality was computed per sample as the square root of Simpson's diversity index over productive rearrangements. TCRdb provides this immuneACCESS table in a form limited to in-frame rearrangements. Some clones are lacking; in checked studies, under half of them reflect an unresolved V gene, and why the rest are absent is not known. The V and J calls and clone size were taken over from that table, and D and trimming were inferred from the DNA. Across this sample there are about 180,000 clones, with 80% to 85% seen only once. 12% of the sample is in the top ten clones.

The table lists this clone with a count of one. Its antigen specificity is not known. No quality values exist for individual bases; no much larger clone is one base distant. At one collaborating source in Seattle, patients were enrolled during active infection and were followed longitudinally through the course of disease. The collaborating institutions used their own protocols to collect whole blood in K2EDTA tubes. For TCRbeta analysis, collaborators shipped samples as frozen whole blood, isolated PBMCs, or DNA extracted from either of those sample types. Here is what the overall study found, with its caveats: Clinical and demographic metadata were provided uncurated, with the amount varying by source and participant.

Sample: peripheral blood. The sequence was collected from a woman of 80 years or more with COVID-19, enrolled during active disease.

The nucleotide sequence is TGCGCCAGCAGCCCATGGACAGGGGCCGATTATGGCTACACCTTC. This translates into CASSPWTGADYGYTF. The chain is assembled from TRBV5-1 and TRBJ1-2; 9 central bases correspond to TRBD1. The CDR3 spans 15 residues, from the cysteine through the phenylalanine. CDR3 DNA only is kept here, 45 bases in frame from base 1. Unmatched junction bases come to 9, with V trimmed by 4 bases and J by 5 bases. Looking up the germline V gene yields CDR1 SGHRS and CDR2 YFSETQ.